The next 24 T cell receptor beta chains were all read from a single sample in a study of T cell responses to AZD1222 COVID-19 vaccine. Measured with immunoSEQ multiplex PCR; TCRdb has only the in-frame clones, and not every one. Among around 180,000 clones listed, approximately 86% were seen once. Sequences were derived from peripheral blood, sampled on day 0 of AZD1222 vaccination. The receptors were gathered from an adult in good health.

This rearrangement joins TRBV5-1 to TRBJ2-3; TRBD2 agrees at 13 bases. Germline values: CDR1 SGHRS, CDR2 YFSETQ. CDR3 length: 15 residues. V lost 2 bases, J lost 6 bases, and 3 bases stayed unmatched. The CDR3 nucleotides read TGCGCCAGCAGCTTTACTAGCGGGGGGGCGGATACGCAGTATTTT. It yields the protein CASSFTSGGADTQYF.

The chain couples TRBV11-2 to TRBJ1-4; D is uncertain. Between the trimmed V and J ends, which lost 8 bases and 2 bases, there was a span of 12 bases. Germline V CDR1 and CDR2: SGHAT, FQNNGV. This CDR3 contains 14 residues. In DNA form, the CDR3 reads TGTGCCAGCGCAGGTGGAGGGACTAATGAAAAACTGTTTTTT. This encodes CASAGGGTNEKLFF.

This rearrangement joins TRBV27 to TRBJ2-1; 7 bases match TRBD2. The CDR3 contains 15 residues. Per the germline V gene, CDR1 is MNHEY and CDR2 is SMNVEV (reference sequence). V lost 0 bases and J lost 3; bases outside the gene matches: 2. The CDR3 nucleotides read TGTGCCAGCAGTTTATCCCCGGGAGGCTACAATGAGCAGTTCTTC. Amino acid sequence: CASSLSPGGYNEQFF.

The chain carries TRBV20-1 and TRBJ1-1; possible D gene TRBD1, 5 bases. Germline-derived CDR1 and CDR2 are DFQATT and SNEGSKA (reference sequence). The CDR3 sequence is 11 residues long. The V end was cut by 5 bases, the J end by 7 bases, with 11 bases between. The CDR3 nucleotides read TGCAGTGCTGGGGGGTTCGGTGAAGCTTTCTTT. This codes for CSAGGFGEAFF.

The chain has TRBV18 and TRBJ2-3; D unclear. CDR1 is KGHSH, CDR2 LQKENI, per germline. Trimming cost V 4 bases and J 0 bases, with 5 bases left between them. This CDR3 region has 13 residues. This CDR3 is CASSLISTDTQYF. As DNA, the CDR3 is TGTGCCAGCTCACTTATAAGCACAGATACGCAGTATTTT.

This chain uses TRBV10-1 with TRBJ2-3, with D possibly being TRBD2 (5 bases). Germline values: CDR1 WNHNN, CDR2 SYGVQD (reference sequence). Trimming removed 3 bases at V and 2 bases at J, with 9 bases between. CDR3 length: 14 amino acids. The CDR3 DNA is TGCGCCAGCAGTGACAGAGGGTCCACAGATACGCAGTATTTT. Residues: CASSDRGSTDTQYF.

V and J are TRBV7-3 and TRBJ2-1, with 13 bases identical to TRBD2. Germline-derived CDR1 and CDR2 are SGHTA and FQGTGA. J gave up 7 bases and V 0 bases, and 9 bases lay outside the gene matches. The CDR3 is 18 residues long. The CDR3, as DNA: TGTGCCAGCAGCTTAACCCCGACTAGCGGGGGGAGTAGTAATGAGCAGTTCTTC. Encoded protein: CASSLTPTSGGSSNEQFF. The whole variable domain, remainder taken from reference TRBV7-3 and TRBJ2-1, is GAGVSQTPSNKVTEKGKYVELRCDPISGHTALYWYRQSLGQGPEFLIYFQGTGAADDSGLPNDRFFAVRPEGSVSTLKIQRTERGDSAVYLCASSLTPTSGGSSNEQFFGPGTRLTVL.

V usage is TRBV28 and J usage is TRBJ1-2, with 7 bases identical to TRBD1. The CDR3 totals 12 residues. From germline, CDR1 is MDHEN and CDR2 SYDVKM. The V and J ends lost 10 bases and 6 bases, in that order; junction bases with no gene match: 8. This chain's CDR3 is CATGDSLNGYTF. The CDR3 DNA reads TGTGCCACCGGGGACAGTCTTAATGGCTACACCTTC.

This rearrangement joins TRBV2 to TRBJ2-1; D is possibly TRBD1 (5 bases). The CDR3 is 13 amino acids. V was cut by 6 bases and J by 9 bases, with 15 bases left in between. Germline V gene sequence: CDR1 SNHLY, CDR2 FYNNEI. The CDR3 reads CASSLRDLGEQFF. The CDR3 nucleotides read TGTGCCAGCAGCCTCAGGGATTTGGGTGAGCAGTTCTTC.

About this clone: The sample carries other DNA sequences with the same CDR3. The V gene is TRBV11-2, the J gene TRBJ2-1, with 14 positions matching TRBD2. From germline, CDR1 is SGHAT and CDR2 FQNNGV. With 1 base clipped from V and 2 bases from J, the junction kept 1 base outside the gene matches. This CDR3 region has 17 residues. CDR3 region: CASSLGLAGGPYNEQFF. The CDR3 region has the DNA TGTGCCAGCAGCTTAGGACTAGCGGGGGGGCCCTACAATGAGCAGTTCTTC.

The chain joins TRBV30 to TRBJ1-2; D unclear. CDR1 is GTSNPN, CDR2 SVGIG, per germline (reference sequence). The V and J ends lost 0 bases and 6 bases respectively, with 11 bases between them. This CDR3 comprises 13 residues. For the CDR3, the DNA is TGTGCCTGGAGTGTGTCCCAAAGGAATGGCTACACCTTC. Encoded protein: CAWSVSQRNGYTF.

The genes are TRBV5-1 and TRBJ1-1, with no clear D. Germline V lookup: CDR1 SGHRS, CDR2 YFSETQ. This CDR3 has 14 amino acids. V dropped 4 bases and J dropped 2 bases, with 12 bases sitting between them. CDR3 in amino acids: CASSPSGPNTEAFF. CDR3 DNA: TGCGCCAGCAGCCCGTCAGGCCCAAACACTGAAGCTTTCTTT. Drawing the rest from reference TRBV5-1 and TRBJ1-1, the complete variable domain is KAGVTQTPRYLIKTRGQQVTLSCSPISGHRSVSWYQQTPGQGLQFLFEYFSETQRNKGNFPGRFSGRQFSNSRSEMNVSTLELGDSALYLCASSPSGPNTEAFFGQGTRLTVV.

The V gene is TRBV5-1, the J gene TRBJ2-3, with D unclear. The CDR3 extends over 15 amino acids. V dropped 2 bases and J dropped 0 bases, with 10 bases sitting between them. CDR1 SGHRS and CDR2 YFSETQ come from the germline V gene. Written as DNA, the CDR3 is TGCGCCAGCAGCTTAGAGTTCCCTAGCACAGATACGCAGTATTTT. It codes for CASSLEFPSTDTQYF.

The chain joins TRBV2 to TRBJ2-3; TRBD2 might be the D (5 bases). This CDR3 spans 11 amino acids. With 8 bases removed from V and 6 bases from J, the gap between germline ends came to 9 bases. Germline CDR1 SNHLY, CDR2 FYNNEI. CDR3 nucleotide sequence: TGTGCCAGCTCGGAGGAGGATACGCAGTATTTT. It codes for CASSEEDTQYF.

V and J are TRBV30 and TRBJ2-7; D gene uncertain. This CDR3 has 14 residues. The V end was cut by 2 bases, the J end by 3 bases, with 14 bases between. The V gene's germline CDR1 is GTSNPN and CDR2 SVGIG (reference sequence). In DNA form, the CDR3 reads TGTGCCTGGAGTTTCCCAGCAGGTAGCTACGAGCAGTACTTC. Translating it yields CAWSFPAGSYEQYF.

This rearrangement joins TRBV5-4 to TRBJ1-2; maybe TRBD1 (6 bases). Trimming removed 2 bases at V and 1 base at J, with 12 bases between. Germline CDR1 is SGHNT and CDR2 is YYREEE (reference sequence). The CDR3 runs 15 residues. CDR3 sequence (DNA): TGTGCCAGCAGCTTTCGGGACACATATAACTATGGCTACACCTTC. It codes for CASSFRDTYNYGYTF. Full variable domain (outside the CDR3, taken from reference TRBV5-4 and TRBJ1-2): ETGVTQSPTHLIKTRGQQVTLRCSSQSGHNTVSWYQQALGQGPQFIFQYYREEENGRGNFPPRFSGLQFPNYSSELNVNALELDDSALYLCASSFRDTYNYGYTFGSGTRLTVV.

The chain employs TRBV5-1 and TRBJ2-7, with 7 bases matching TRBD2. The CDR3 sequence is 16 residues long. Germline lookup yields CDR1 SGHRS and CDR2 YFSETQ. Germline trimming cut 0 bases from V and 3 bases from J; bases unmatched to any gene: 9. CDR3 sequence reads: CASSLAMGGAHYEQYF. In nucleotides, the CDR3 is TGCGCCAGCAGCTTGGCCATGGGAGGGGCTCACTACGAGCAGTACTTC.

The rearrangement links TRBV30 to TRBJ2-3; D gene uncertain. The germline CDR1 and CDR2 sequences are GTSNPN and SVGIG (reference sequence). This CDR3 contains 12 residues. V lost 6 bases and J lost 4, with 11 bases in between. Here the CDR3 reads CACTQEADTQYF. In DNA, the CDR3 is TGTGCCTGTACTCAAGAGGCAGATACGCAGTATTTT.

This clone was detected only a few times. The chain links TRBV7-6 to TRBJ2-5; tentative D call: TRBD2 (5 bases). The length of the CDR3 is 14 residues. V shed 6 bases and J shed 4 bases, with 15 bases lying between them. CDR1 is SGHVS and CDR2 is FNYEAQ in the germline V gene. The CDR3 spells CASSKLGVRETQYF. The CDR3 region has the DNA TGTGCCAGCAGTAAACTAGGAGTCCGAGAGACCCAGTACTTC.

CDR3 nucleotide sequence: TGCGCCAGCAGTGAGGCAGGGCCCGAGCAGTACTTC. It encodes CASSEAGPEQYF. The genes are TRBV10-2 and TRBJ2-7, with D possibly TRBD1 on 5 matching bases. V lost 2 bases and J lost 6, with 8 bases in between. This CDR3 is 12 amino acids long. Per germline, CDR1 WSHSY and CDR2 SAAADI.

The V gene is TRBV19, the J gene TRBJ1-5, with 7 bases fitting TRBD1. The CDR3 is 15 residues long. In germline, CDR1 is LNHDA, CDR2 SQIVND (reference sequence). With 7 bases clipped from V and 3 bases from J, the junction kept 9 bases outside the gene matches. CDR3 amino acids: CASTRQGQFNQPQHF. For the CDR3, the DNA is TGTGCCAGTACGAGACAGGGCCAATTCAATCAGCCCCAGCATTTT. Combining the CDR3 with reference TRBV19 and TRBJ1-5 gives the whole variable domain DGGITQSPKYLFRKEGQNVTLSCEQNLNHDAMYWYRQDPGQGLRLIYYSQIVNDFQKGDIAEGYSVSREKKESFPLTVTSAQKNPTAFYLCASTRQGQFNQPQHFGDGTRLSIL.

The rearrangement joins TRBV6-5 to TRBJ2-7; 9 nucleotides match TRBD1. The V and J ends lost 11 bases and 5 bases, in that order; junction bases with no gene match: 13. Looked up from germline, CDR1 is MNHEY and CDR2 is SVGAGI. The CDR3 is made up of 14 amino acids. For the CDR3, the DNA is TGTGCCGGCCGACCGGGACAGGGTCTCAACGAGCAGTACTTC. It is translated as CAGRPGQGLNEQYF.

The CDR3 DNA sequence: TGTGCCAGCAGGCTTTGGGGGCTTGAAGCTTTCTTT. The encoded protein is CASRLWGLEAFF. The chain is built from TRBV6-5 and TRBJ1-1; D may be TRBD1 (6 bases). CDR3 length equals 12 residues. Looked up from germline, CDR1 is MNHEY and CDR2 is SVGAGI. V was cut by 6 bases and J by 7 bases, with 12 bases left in between.

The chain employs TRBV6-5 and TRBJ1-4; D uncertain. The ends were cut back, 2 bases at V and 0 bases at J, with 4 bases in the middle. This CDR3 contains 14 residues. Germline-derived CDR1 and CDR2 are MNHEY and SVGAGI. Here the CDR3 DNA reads TGTGCCAGCAGTTACCAGGCAACTAATGAAAAACTGTTTTTT. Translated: CASSYQATNEKLFF.